The next 16 T cell receptor beta chains were all read from a single sample in a study of graft-versus-host responses after intestinal transplantation. Profiling relied on immunoSEQ multiplex PCR, and the TCRdb table lists in-frame clones only, not all of them. The table includes around 30,000 clones, around 90% detected once. The sample was PBMCs, taken about 430 days after intestinal transplantation. The receptors originated from a human patient who received an intestinal transplant, so some T cells may come from the graft donor.

The V call is TRBV28, the J call TRBJ2-3; D gene uncertain. This CDR3 spans 13 amino acids. Trimming shortened V by 6 bases and J by 3 bases, and 10 bases separated the two germline ends. Germline V gene data show CDR1 as MDHEN and CDR2 as SYDVKM. The CDR3 region is CASRIPRTDTQYF. CDR3 coding DNA: TGTGCCAGCAGGATTCCAAGGACAGATACGCAGTATTTT.

The rearrangement joins TRBV6-1 to TRBJ1-1; D unresolved. The CDR3 consists of 11 residues. Looked up from germline, CDR1 is MNHNS and CDR2 is SASEGT. The V gene lost 7 bases and the J gene lost 0 bases, with 3 bases spanning the gap. The CDR3 region has the DNA TGTGCCAGCAAGGTGAACACTGAAGCTTTCTTT. The encoded protein is CASKVNTEAFF.

The CDR3 here is CASSLAQGPGTEAFF. CDR3 sequence (DNA): TGTGCCAGCAGCTTAGCCCAGGGGCCGGGCACTGAAGCTTTCTTT. The V and J genes are TRBV7-2 and TRBJ1-1; perhaps TRBD1 as D (6 bases). Germline loops: CDR1 SGHTA, CDR2 FQGNSA. The V end was cut by 0 bases, the J end by 4 bases, with 12 bases between. The CDR3 has 15 amino acids.

In this sample, this clone turned up a few times. V usage is TRBV27 and J usage is TRBJ2-5, with TRBD1 matching 9 bases. The CDR3 loop spans 16 amino acids. CDR1 and CDR2 (germline): MNHEY, SMNVEV (reference sequence). V was pared by 3 bases and J by 5 bases, with 10 bases of the junction left unmatched. CDR3 residues: CASSFSTGGFRETQYF. CDR3 nucleotides: TGTGCCAGCAGTTTCTCCACAGGGGGCTTTAGGGAGACCCAGTACTTC.

The rearrangement links TRBV10-1 to TRBJ1-1; 10 nucleotides line up with TRBD1. With V trimmed by 2 bases and J by 10 bases, 10 bases remained unmatched. CDR3 length: 15 amino acids. The germline CDR1 and CDR2 sequences are WNHNN and SYGVQD (reference sequence). The CDR3 loop is CASSEAGQGGVGAFF. DNA of the CDR3: TGCGCCAGCAGTGAGGCTGGACAGGGGGGAGTCGGAGCTTTCTTT.

The rearrangement uses TRBV13 and TRBJ2-2; D gene uncertain. CDR3 size: 11 residues. V was shortened by 5 bases and J by 3 bases, with 1 base between the two germline ends. Germline CDR1 PRHDT, CDR2 FYEKMQ (reference sequence). CDR3: CASSDTGELFF. The CDR3 DNA follows: TGTGCCAGCAGCGACACCGGGGAGCTGTTTTTT. The full variable domain, its missing parts supplied by reference TRBV13 and TRBJ2-2, is AAGVIQSPRHLIKEKRETATLKCYPIPRHDTVYWYQQGPGQDPQFLISFYEKMQSDKGSIPDRFSAQQFSDYHSELNMSSLELGDSALYFCASSDTGELFFGEGSRLTVL.

The genes are TRBV6-5 and TRBJ1-5; 8 bases fit TRBD1. The CDR3 runs to 13 residues. V shed 9 bases, J shed 3 bases, and the junction held 4 bases outside the gene matches. Germline V gene sequence: CDR1 MNHEY, CDR2 SVGAGI. CDR3 in DNA: TGTGCCAGTGGGACAGGCGTCAATCAGCCCCAGCATTTT. It specifies CASGTGVNQPQHF.

This clone occurred a few times. The chain recombines TRBV6-1 with TRBJ1-1; D unclear. V shed 6 bases and J shed 5 bases, with 13 bases lying between them. Germline loops: CDR1 MNHNS, CDR2 SASEGT. CDR3 length equals 13 residues. CDR3 loop: CASSTWSGTEAFF. DNA of the CDR3: TGTGCCAGCAGCACCTGGTCGGGGACTGAAGCTTTCTTT.

The V and J genes are TRBV13 and TRBJ2-7; D may be TRBD1 (7 bases). Germline-derived CDR1 and CDR2 are PRHDT and FYEKMQ (reference sequence). This CDR3 spans 16 amino acids. Trimming shortened V by 1 base and J by 4 bases, and 17 bases separated the two germline ends. This chain's CDR3 is CASSLDRGSGGYEQYF. CDR3 bases: TGTGCCAGCAGCTTAGACCGGGGGTCAGGGGGATACGAGCAGTACTTC.

The chain employs TRBV5-4 and TRBJ2-7, with 8 positions matching TRBD1. Germline assignment: CDR1 SGHNT and CDR2 YYREEE (reference sequence). V shed 2 bases and J 5 bases; nucleotides not matched to a gene: 6. The CDR3 has 14 residues. The CDR3 loop reads CASSLQGVRHEQYF. In DNA, the CDR3 is TGTGCCAGCAGCTTACAGGGGGTAAGACACGAGCAGTACTTC.

The chain is built from TRBV2 and TRBJ1-2; no firm D call. This CDR3 is 13 amino acids long. V was trimmed by 5 bases and J by 8 bases, leaving 15 bases between them. CDR1 is SNHLY, CDR2 FYNNEI, per germline. The CDR3 DNA is TGTGCCAGCAGTCTTCGAGGCGGCGTAGGCTACACCTTC. Translating it yields CASSLRGGVGYTF.

The sample holds one count of this clone. The DNA for the CDR3 is TGCGCCAGCAGCCCCGGGGAGGGGACCTATGGCTACACCTTC. This sequence encodes CASSPGEGTYGYTF. The chain links TRBV4-3 to TRBJ1-2; D possibly corresponds to TRBD1 (5 bases). The germline V and J ends were trimmed by 4 bases and 4 bases, with 13 bases remaining between them. The CDR3 is 14 amino acids. In germline, CDR1 is LGHNA, CDR2 YSLEER.

The V and J genes are TRBV27 and TRBJ2-7; TRBD2 matches 8 bases. Trimming removed 3 bases from V and 2 bases from J; junction bases left unmatched: 12. This CDR3 is built from 17 residues. Germline CDR1 is MNHEY and CDR2 is SMNVEV (reference sequence). CDR3 amino acids: CASSLAGGRGPTYEQYF. The CDR3 DNA sequence: TGTGCCAGCAGTTTGGCGGGGGGCAGGGGTCCTACCTACGAGCAGTACTTC.

The gene calls are TRBV10-1 and TRBJ2-3, with D possibly being TRBD2 (6 bases). The V end lost 0 bases, the J end lost 0 bases, and 7 bases lay between the germline ends. The CDR3 loop spans 15 amino acids. Germline CDR1 and CDR2: WNHNN and SYGVQD (reference sequence). The CDR3 DNA sequence: TGCGCCAGCAGTGAGTCTGCGGGAAGCACAGATACGCAGTATTTT. Its protein product is CASSESAGSTDTQYF.

As regards this clone: Other DNA sequences within the sample encode an identical CDR3. The genes are TRBV27 and TRBJ2-1; D call uncertain. The CDR3 sequence is 14 residues long. V dropped 3 bases and J dropped 0 bases, with 6 bases sitting between them. Per germline, CDR1 MNHEY and CDR2 SMNVEV (reference sequence). CDR3 loop: CASSFPGSYNEQFF. Written as DNA, the CDR3 is TGTGCCAGCAGTTTCCCAGGCTCCTACAATGAGCAGTTCTTC.

The chain is built from TRBV15 and TRBJ2-1; D uncertain. Germline V gene lookup returns CDR1 LNHNV and CDR2 YYDKDF (reference sequence). The CDR3 has 16 residues. V dropped 5 bases and J dropped 2 bases, with 16 bases sitting between them. The CDR3 DNA is TGTGCCACCAGCCCTCTAAAAGGACGGCCCTACAATGAGCAGTTCTTC. Amino acid sequence: CATSPLKGRPYNEQFF.